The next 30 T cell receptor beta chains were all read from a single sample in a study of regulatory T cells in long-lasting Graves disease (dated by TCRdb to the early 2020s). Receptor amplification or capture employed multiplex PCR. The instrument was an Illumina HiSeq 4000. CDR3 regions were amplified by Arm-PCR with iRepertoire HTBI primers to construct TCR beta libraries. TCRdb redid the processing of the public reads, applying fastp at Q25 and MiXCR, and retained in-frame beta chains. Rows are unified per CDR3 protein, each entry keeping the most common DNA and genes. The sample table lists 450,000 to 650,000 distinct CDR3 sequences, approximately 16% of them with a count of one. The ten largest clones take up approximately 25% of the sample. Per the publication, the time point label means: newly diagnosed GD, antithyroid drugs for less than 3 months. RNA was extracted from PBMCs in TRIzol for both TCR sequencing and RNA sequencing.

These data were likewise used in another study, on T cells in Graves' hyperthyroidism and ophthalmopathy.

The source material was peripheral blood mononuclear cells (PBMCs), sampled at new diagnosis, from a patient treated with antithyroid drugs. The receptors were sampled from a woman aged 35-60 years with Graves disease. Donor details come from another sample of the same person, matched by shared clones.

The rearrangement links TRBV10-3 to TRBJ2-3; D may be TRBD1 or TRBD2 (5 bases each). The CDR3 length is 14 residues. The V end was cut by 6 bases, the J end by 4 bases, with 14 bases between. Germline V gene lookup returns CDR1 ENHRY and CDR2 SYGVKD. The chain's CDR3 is CAISPSGGPDTQYF. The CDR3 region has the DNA TGTGCCATCAGCCCCAGTGGGGGTCCAGATACGCAGTATTTT.

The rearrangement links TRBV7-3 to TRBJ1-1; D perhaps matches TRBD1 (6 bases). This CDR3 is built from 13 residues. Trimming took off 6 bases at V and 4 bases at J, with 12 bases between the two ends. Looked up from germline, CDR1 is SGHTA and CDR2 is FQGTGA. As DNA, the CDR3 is TGTGCCAGCAGGCGACGGGGGCTCACTGAAGCTTTCTTT. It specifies CASRRRGLTEAFF.

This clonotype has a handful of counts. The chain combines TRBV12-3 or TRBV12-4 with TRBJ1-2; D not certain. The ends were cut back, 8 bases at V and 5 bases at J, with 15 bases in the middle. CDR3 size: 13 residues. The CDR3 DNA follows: TGTGCCAGCGCCGGGGTGGACTCATATGGCTACACCTTC. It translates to CASAGVDSYGYTF.

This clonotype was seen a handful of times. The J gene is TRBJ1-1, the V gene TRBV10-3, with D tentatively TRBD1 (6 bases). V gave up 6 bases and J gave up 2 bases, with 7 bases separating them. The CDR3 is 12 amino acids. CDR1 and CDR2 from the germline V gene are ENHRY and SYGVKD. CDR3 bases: TGTGCCATCAGGGACAGTAACACTGAAGCTTTCTTT. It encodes CAIRDSNTEAFF.

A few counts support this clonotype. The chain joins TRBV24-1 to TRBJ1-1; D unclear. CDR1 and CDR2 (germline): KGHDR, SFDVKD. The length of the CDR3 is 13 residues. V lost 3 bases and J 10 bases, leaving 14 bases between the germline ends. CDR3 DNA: TGTGCCACCAGTGATCCGTATTCCCAGTCAGCTTTCTTT. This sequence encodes CATSDPYSQSAFF.

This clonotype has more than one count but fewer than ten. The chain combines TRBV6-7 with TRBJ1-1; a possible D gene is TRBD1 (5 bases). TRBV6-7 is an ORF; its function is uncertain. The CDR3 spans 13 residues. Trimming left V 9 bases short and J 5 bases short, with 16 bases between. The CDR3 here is CARTQGSGTEAFF. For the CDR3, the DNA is TGTGCCAGAACCCAGGGATCGGGAACTGAAGCTTTCTTT.

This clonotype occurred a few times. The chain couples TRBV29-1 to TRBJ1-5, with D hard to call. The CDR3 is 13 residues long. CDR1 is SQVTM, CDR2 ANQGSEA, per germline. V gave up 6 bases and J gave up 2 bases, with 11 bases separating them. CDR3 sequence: CSVSDIGNQPQHF. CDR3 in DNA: TGCAGCGTGAGTGACATTGGCAATCAGCCCCAGCATTTT.

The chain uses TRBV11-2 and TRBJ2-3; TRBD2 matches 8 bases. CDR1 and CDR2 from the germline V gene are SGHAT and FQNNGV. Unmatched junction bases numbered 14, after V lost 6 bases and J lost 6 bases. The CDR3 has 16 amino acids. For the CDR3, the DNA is TGTGCCAGCAGACGCCTCGGGGGGGCCCGCCCGGATACGCAGTATTTT. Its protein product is CASRRLGGARPDTQYF.

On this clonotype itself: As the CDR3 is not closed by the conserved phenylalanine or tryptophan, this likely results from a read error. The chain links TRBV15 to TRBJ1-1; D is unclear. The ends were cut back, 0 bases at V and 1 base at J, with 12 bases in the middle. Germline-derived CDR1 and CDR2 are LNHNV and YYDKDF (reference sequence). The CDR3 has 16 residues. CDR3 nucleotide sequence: TGTGCCACCAGCAGAGATTTTGGCAGAGGGAACACTGAAGCTTTCCTT. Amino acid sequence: CATSRDFGRGNTEAFL.

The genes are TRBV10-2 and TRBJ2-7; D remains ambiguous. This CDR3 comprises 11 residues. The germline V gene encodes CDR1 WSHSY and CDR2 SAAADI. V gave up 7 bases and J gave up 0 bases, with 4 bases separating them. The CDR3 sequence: CASMSSYEQYF. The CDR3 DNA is TGCGCCAGCATGAGCTCCTACGAGCAGTACTTC.

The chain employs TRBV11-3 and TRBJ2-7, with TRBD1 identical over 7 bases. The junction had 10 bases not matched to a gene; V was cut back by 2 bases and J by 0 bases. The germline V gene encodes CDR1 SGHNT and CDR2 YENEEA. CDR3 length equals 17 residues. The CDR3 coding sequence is TGTGCCAGCAGCTTAACCATCTTTCGGGACAGCTCCTACGAGCAGTACTTC. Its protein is CASSLTIFRDSSYEQYF.

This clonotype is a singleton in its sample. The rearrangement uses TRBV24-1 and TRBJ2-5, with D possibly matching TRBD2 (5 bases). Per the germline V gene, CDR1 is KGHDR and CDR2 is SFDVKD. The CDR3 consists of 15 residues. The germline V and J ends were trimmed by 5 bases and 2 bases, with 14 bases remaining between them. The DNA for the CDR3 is TGTGCCACCAGTGCCCTGGGAGACTTTCAAGAGACCCAGTACTTC. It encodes CATSALGDFQETQYF.

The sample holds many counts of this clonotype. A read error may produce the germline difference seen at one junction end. The CDR3: CASNLRGKETQYF. The DNA of the CDR3 is TGTGCCAGCAATTTAAGGGGGAAAGAGACCCAGTACTTC. V and J are TRBV12-3 or TRBV12-4 and TRBJ2-5; D possibly corresponds to TRBD1 (6 bases). The CDR3 extends over 13 amino acids.

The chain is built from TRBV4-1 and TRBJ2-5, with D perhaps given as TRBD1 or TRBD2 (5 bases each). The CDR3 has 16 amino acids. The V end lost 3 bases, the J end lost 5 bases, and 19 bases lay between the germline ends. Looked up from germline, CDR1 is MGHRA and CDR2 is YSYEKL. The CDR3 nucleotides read TGCGCCAGCAGCCACCGGTTACCGACAGAGGGGGAGACCCAGTACTTC. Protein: CASSHRLPTEGETQYF.

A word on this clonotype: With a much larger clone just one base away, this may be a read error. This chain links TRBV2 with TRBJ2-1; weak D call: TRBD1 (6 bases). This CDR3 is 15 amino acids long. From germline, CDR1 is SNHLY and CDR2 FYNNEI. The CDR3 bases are TGTGCCAGCAGTAGGGGACAAACCTCCTACAGTGAGCAGTTCTTC. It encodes CASSRGQTSYSEQFF.

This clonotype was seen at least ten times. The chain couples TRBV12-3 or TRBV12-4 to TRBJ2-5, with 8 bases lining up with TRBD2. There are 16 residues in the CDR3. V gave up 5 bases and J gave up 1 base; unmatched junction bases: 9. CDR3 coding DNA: TGTGCCAGCAGTCCCCGGGTAGCGGGGACCCAAGAGACCCAGTACTTC. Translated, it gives CASSPRVAGTQETQYF.

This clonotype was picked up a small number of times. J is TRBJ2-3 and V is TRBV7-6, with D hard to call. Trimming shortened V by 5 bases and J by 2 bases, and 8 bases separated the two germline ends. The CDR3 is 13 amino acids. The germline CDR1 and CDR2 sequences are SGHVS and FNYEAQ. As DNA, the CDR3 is TGTGCCAGCAGCACCCAGATCACAGATACGCAGTATTTT. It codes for CASSTQITDTQYF.

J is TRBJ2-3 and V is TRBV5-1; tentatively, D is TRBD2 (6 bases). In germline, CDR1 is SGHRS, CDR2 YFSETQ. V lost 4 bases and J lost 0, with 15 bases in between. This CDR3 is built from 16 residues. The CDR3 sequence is CASSHQGAGSTDTQYF. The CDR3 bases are TGCGCCAGCAGCCACCAAGGGGCGGGGAGCACAGATACGCAGTATTTT.

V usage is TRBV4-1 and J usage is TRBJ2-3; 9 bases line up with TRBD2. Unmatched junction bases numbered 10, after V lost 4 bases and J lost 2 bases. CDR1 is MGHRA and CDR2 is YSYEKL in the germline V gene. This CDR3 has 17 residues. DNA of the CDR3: TGCGCCAGCAGCCCCCCACGGGGCGGGGGGGCCACAGATACGCAGTATTTT. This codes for CASSPPRGGGATDTQYF.

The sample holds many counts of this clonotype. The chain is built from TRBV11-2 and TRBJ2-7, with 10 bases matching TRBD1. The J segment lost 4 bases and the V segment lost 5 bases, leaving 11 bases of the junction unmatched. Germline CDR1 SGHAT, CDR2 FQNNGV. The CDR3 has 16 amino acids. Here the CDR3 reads CASSPIKRQGAYEQYF. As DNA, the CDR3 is TGTGCCAGCAGCCCCATAAAGAGACAGGGGGCTTACGAGCAGTACTTC.

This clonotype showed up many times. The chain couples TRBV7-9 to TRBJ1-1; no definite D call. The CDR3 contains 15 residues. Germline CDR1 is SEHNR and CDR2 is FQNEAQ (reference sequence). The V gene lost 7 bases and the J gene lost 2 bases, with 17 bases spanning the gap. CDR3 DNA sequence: TGTGCCAGCACCCCGGAGTGGGTTGCAAACACTGAAGCTTTCTTT. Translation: CASTPEWVANTEAFF.

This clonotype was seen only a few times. For the CDR3, the DNA is TGTGCCAGCACCCCCAGTATGAACACTGAAGCTTTCTTT. Translated, it gives CASTPSMNTEAFF. The J gene is TRBJ1-1, the V gene TRBV7-9, with D unresolved. V gave up 7 bases and J gave up 0 bases, with 9 bases separating them. This CDR3 has 13 amino acids. Germline V lookup: CDR1 SEHNR, CDR2 FQNEAQ (reference sequence).

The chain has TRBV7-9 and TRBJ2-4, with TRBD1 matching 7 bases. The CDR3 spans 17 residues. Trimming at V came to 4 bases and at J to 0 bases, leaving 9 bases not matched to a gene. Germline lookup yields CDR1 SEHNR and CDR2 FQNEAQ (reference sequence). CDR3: CASSSTGLLLAKNIQYF. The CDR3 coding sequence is TGTGCCAGCAGCTCGACAGGGCTGCTACTAGCCAAAAACATTCAGTACTTC.

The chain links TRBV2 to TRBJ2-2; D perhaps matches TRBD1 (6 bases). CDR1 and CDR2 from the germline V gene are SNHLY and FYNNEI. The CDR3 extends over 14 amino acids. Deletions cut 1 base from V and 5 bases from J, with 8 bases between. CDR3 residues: CASSEGGRTGELFF. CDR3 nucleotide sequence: TGTGCCAGCAGTGAAGGGGGGCGGACCGGGGAGCTGTTTTTT.

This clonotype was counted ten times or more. The CDR3 DNA is TGTGCCAGCAGTTTAGAAGGACGATACACTGAAGCTTTCTTT. Amino acid sequence: CASSLEGRYTEAFF. This sequence joins TRBV12-3 or TRBV12-4 and TRBJ1-1; D uncertain. CDR3 length: 14 residues. Trimming removed 1 base from V and 3 bases from J, with 9 bases in between.

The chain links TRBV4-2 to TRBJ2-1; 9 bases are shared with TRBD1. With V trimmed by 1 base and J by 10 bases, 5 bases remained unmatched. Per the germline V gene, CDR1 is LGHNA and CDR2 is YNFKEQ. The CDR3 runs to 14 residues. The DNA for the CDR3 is TGTGCCAGCAGCCAAGCGGACAGGGGAAGGGAGCAGTTCTTC. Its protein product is CASSQADRGREQFF.

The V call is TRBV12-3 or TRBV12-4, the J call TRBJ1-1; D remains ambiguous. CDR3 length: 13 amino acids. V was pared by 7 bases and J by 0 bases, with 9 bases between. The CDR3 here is CASTAQLNTEAFF. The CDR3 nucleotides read TGTGCCAGCACCGCCCAGTTGAACACTGAAGCTTTCTTT.

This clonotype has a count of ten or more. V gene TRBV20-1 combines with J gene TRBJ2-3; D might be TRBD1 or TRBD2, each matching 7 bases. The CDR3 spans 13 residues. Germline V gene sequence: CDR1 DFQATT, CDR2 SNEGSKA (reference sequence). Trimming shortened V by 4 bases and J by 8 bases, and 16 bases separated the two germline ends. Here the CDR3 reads CSATRGGFGTQYF. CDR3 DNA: TGCAGTGCTACCAGGGGGGGGTTCGGTACGCAGTATTTT.

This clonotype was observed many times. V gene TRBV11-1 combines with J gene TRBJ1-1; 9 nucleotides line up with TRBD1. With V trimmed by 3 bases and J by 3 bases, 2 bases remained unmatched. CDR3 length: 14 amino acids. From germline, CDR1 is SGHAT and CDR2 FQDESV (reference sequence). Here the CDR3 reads CASSLNRGHTEAFF. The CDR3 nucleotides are TGTGCCAGCAGCTTGAACAGGGGGCACACTGAAGCTTTCTTT.

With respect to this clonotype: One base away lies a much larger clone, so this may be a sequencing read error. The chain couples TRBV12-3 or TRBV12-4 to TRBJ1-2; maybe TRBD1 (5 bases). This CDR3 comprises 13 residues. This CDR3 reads CASSGGWLRGYAF. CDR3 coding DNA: TGTGCCAGCAGTGGCGGGTGGCTGCGGGGCTACGCCTTC.